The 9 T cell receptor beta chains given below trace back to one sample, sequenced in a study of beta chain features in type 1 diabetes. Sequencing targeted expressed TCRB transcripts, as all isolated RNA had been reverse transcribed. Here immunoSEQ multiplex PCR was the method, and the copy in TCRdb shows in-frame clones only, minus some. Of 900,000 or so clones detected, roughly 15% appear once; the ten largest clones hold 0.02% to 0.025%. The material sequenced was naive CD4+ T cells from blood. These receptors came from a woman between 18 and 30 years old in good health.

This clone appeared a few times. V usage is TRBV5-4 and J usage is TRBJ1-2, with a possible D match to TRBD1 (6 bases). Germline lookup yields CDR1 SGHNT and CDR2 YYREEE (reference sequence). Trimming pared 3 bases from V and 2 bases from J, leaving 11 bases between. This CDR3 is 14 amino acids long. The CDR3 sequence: CASSSDRKNYGYTF. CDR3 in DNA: TGTGCCAGCAGCTCCGACAGGAAAAACTATGGCTACACCTTC.

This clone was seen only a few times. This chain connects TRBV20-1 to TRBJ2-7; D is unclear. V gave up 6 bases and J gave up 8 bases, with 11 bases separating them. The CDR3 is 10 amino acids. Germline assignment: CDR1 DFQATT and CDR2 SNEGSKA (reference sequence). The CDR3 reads CSAQVNKQYF. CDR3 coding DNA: TGCAGTGCGCAGGTTAACAAGCAGTACTTC.

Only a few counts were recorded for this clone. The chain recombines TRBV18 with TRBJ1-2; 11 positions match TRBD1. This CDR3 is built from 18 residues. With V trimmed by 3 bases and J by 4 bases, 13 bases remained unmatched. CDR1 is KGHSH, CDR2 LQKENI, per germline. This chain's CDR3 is CASSPTYKRTGGFYGYTF. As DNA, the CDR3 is TGTGCCAGCTCACCTACATACAAACGGACAGGGGGCTTCTATGGCTACACCTTC.

The CDR3 DNA reads as TGTGCCAGCAGCGCATCAGGGGGTGGCAATCAGCCCCAGCATTTT. It yields the protein CASSASGGGNQPQHF. The chain employs TRBV9 and TRBJ1-5; 7 bases are shared with TRBD1. With V trimmed by 3 bases and J by 2 bases, 5 bases remained unmatched. The germline gives CDR1 SGDLS, CDR2 YYNGEE. The CDR3 runs to 15 residues.

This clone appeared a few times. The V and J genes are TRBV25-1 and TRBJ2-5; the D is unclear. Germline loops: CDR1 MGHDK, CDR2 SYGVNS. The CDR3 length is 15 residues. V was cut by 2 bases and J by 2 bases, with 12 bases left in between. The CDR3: CASSEGMGIQETQYF. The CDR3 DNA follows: TGTGCCAGCAGTGAAGGGATGGGGATTCAAGAGACCCAGTACTTC.

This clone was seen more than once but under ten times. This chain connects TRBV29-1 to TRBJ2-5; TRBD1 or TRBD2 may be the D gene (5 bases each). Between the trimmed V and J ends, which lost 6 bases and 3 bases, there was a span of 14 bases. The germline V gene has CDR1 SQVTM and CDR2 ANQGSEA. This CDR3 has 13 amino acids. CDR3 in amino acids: CSVGPWREETQYF. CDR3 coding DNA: TGCAGCGTGGGGCCCTGGCGGGAAGAGACCCAGTACTTC.

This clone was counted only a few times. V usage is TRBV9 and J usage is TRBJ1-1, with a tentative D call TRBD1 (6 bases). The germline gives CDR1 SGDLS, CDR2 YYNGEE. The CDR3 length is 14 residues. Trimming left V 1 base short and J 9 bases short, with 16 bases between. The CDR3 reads CASSVSSSRDKAFF. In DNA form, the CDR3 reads TGTGCCAGCAGCGTATCGTCAAGCCGGGACAAAGCTTTCTTT.

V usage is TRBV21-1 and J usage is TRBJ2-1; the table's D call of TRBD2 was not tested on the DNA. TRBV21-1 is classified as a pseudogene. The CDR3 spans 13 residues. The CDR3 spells CASRCPGGSEQFF. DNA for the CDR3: TGTGCCAGCAGGTGTCCGGGGGGGAGTGAGCAGTTCTTC.

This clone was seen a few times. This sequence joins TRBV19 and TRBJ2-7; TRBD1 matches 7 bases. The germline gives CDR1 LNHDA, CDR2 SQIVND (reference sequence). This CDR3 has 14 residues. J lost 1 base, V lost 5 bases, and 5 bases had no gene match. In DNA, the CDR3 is TGTGCCAGTAGTGACAACAGGGGTTCCTACGAGCAGTACTTC. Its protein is CASSDNRGSYEQYF. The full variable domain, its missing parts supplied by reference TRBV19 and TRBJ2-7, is DGGITQSPKYLFRKEGQNVTLSCEQNLNHDAMYWYRQDPGQGLRLIYYSQIVNDFQKGDIAEGYSVSREKKESFPLTVTSAQKNPTAFYLCASSDNRGSYEQYFGPGTRLTVT.